These T cell receptor beta chains were read from a single sample in a study of blood T cell repertoires in COVID-19. Libraries were prepared by immunoSEQ multiplex PCR; TCRdb keeps only in-frame clonotypes and omits some of them. Of around 100,000 clones detected, around 87% appear once; the ten largest clones hold over 15%. Sequenced: peripheral blood. These receptors were obtained from a human donor in a cohort sampled during active COVID-19. The CDR3 runs from the conserved cysteine through the conserved F or W. The D gene is left open where the match is weak. Rows give clone size only sometimes, using once, few, many, or a class for an expanded clone.

d_gene,j_gene,v_gene,abundance,CDR3nt,CDR3aa
TRBD1,TRBJ1-5,TRBV18,-,TGTGCCAGCTCACCCGGGACAGGGAATCAGCCCCAGCATTTT,CASSPGTGNQPQHF
TRBD1,TRBJ1-2,TRBV6-5,-,TGTGCCAGCAGCTGGGACAGGGGGGACTATGGCTACACCTTC,CASSWDRGDYGYTF
TRBD2,TRBJ2-3,TRBV27,-,TGTGCCAGCAGTTTAGGTAGCGGGAGTGTTAATACGCAGTATTTT,CASSLGSGSVNTQYF
-,TRBJ1-1,TRBV15,-,TGTGCCACCAGCAGACAACAGGGTCGAAGGACTGAAGCTTTCTTT,CATSRQQGRRTEAFF
-,TRBJ1-1,TRBV9,-,TGTGCCAGCAGCCCCCGCGGGGAATACACTGAAGCTTTCTTT,CASSPRGEYTEAFF
-,TRBJ1-2,TRBV4-1,-,TGCGCCAGCAGCCCGACCGTGGACTACCGCCCGGGGTATGGCTACACCTTC,CASSPTVDYRPGYGYTF
-,TRBJ1-1,TRBV2,-,TGTGCCAGCAGTGCGGGGAAGCTAAACACTGAAGCTTTCTTT,CASSAGKLNTEAFF
-,TRBJ2-7,TRBV27,-,TGTGCCAGCGGTTATACCGCCGGGACAACATCCTACGAGCAGTACTTC,CASGYTAGTTSYEQYF
TRBD2,TRBJ2-2,TRBV7-9,-,TGTGCCAGCCAATTAGCGGGAGGGCCTAACACCGGGGAGCTGTTTTTT,CASQLAGGPNTGELFF
TRBD1,TRBJ1-5,TRBV5-5,-,TGTGCCAGCAGCTCCTCTTCCGGGACAGATAGCAATCAGCCCCAGCATTTT,CASSSSSGTDSNQPQHF
TRBD2,TRBJ2-3,TRBV19,few,TGTGCCAGTAGAGAGAGCGGGACGGCCACAGATACGCAGTATTTT,CASRESGTATDTQYF
-,TRBJ2-5,TRBV4-2,-,TGTGCCAGCAGCCAAGATCATGGGGCTCTGGGGGAGACCCAGTACTTC,CASSQDHGALGETQYF
-,TRBJ2-2,TRBV2,-,TGTGCCAGCCTCCCCAGTTCGAACACCGGGGAGCTGTTTTTT,CASLPSSNTGELFF
TRBD1,TRBJ1-2,TRBV7-9,-,TGTGCCAGCAGCTCCAACAGGGGAGAGGACTATGGCTACACCTTC,CASSSNRGEDYGYTF
-,TRBJ2-2,TRBV11-3,once,TGTGCCAGCAGCTCGTTGAACACCGGGGAGCTGTTTTTT,CASSSLNTGELFF
-,TRBJ1-2,TRBV5-1,-,TGCGCCAGCAGCCACTCTCCAGGGTGGGACTATGGCTACACCTTC,CASSHSPGWDYGYTF
-,TRBJ1-1,TRBV28,-,TGTGCCAGCAGTGGATCACAGGGAGAAGCTTTCTTT,CASSGSQGEAFF
TRBD2,TRBJ2-1,TRBV5-1,-,TGCGCCAGTAGCGGGGGGGCCCACAATGAGCAGTTCTTC,CASSGGAHNEQFF
TRBD1,TRBJ1-2,TRBV11-2,-,TGTGCCAGCAGTTACTCCGGGGACAGCTATGGCTACACCTTC,CASSYSGDSYGYTF
-,TRBJ2-3,TRBV5-5,-,TGTGCCAGCAGCCCTACCCCCCCGGGACTCTCTAGCACAGATACGCAGTATTTT,CASSPTPPGLSSTDTQYF
TRBD1,TRBJ1-5,TRBV28,-,TGTGCCAGCAGTTCACCCAGGGGGCAGGGCAATCAGCCCCAGCATTTT,CASSSPRGQGNQPQHF
TRBD1,TRBJ2-7,TRBV7-9,once,TGTGCCAGCAGCCAACAGGGGCCCTCCTACGAGCAGTACTTC,CASSQQGPSYEQYF
TRBD2,TRBJ2-1,TRBV2,-,TGTGCCAGCAGTGATCTAGCGGCCGCAGCCTACAATGAGCAGTTCTTC,CASSDLAAAAYNEQFF
TRBD1,TRBJ1-1,TRBV10-2,-,TGCGCCAGCAACCCGACAGGGGGAGAGACTGAAGCTTTCTTT,CASNPTGGETEAFF
TRBD1,TRBJ2-1,TRBV7-2,once,TGTGCCAGCAGCTCGCAGGACAGGGAAGGCGAGCAGTTCTTC,CASSSQDREGEQFF
TRBD2,TRBJ2-3,TRBV27,-,TGTGCCAGCAGTTTATTTCAGACTAGCGGGGTCACAGATACGCAGTATTTT,CASSLFQTSGVTDTQYF
-,TRBJ2-1,TRBV3-1/TRBV3-2,-,TGTGCCAGCAGCCAAGATGGGCGGGCCTATTACAATGAGCAGTTCTTC,CASSQDGRAYYNEQFF
TRBD1,TRBJ2-7,TRBV19,-,TGTGCCACGGGACAGACCTACGAGCAGTACTTC,CATGQTYEQYF
TRBD1,TRBJ1-2,TRBV5-4,-,TGTGCCAGCAGCTCCGGGACAGGGGGTAGCTCGGGCTATGGCTACACCTTC,CASSSGTGGSSGYGYTF
TRBD1,TRBJ2-1,TRBV5-1,-,TGCGCCAGCAGTTCTCCGGGACAGGGGGTCCATGAGCAGTTCTTC,CASSSPGQGVHEQFF
-,TRBJ1-2,TRBV5-1,-,TGCGCCAGCAGCTTGGGGATTCTGCGGGATCCCTATGGCTACACCTTC,CASSLGILRDPYGYTF
TRBD1,TRBJ1-2,TRBV5-1,-,TGCGCCAGCAGCCCAACAGGGGGAAAAGGTGGCTACACCTTC,CASSPTGGKGGYTF
TRBD1,TRBJ2-7,TRBV24-1,-,TGTGCCACCAGTGCCTCCGGGACAGGGTCTTTGGAGCAGTACTTC,CATSASGTGSLEQYF
-,TRBJ2-7,TRBV27,-,TGTGCCAGCAGTTCCCTCTTGGGAGCGCCGAGCTCCTACGAGCAGTACTTC,CASSSLLGAPSSYEQYF
TRBD1,TRBJ2-7,TRBV2,-,TGTGCCAGCAGCGGTAATTGGGACAGGGGAGACTACGAGCAGTACTTC,CASSGNWDRGDYEQYF
TRBD1,TRBJ1-1,TRBV6-5,-,TGTGCCAGCAGTACCCCGACAGGGATTGAAGCTTTCTTT,CASSTPTGIEAFF
TRBD1,TRBJ2-7,TRBV10-3,-,TGTGCCATCAGGGCCGGGACAGGGAGTGTATCCTACGAGCAGTACTTC,CAIRAGTGSVSYEQYF
-,TRBJ2-3,TRBV28,-,TGTGCCAGCGGCCTAGGACGAGGGATTAAGATCACAGATACGCAGTATTTT,CASGLGRGIKITDTQYF
-,TRBJ2-7,TRBV2,-,TGTGCCAGCAGTTCGACAGGACTCGCTTTTGGGCAGTACTTC,CASSSTGLAFGQYF
TRBD1,TRBJ2-1,TRBV5-1,-,TGCGCCAGCAGCTTGGCCGGGACAGGGATATACAATGAGCAGTTCTTC,CASSLAGTGIYNEQFF
-,TRBJ1-4,TRBV3-1/TRBV3-2,-,TGTGCCAGCAGCTCACGTTTTTTGGAGGGCGATAATGAAAAACTGTTTTTT,CASSSRFLEGDNEKLFF
-,TRBJ2-7,TRBV29-1,-,TGCAGCGTCGCCCGCGGGACGTACTACGAGCAGTACTTC,CSVARGTYYEQYF
-,TRBJ2-1,TRBV11-2,-,TGTGCCAGCAGATTCCAGGGTGGTGAGCAGTTCTTC,CASRFQGGEQFF
-,TRBJ2-5,TRBV6-5,-,TGTGCCAGCAGTTTCCAATACCAGGGAGAGACCCAGTACTTC,CASSFQYQGETQYF
-,TRBJ1-2,TRBV3-1/TRBV3-2,-,TGTGCCAGCAGCCAAGGGACAGTGGGCTACACCTTC,CASSQGTVGYTF
-,TRBJ2-6,TRBV7-3,-,TGTGCCAGCAGCTTAACGGGGGCTTCTGGGGCCAACGTCCTGACTTTC,CASSLTGASGANVLTF
-,TRBJ1-4,TRBV4-1,-,TGCGCCAGCAGCCAAGGAATGGGGCAGGGTAATGAAAAACTGTTTTTT,CASSQGMGQGNEKLFF
-,TRBJ1-6,TRBV14,-,TGTGCCAGCAGCCAAGATCGAAGGCAGGGTGTTTATAATTCACCCCTCCACTTT,CASSQDRRQGVYNSPLHF
-,TRBJ2-4,TRBV6-5,-,TGTGCCAGCAGCCCCGCGGTGCTAGCCAAAAACATTCAGTACTTC,CASSPAVLAKNIQYF
-,TRBJ2-5,TRBV19,few,TGTGCCAGTCGCCCGGAGGCCAGCAAGACCCAGTACTTC,CASRPEASKTQYF
-,TRBJ2-4,TRBV7-8,-,TGTGCCAGCAGCTTTTACGAGTATGGAAACATTCAGTACTTC,CASSFYEYGNIQYF
TRBD1,TRBJ2-7,TRBV19,-,TGTGCCAGTAGTAGACCGGGACAGGAGGCCTACGAGCAGTACTTC,CASSRPGQEAYEQYF